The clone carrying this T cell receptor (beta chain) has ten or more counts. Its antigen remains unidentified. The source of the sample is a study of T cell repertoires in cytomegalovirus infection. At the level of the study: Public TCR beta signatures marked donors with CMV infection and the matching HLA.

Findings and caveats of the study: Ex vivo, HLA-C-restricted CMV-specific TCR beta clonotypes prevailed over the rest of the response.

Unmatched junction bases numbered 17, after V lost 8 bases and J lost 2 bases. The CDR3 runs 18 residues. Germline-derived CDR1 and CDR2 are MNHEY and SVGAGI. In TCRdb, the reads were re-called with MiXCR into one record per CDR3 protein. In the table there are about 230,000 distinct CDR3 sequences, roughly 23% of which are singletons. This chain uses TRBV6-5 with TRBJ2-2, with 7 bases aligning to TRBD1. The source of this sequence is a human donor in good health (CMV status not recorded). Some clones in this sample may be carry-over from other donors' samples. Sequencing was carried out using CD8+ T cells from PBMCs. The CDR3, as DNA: TGTGCCAGCCGATTCCAACCGGGACAGCCCTTTAACACCGGGGAGCTGTTTTTT. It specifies CASRFQPGQPFNTGELFF.